This T cell receptor (beta chain) is from a study of Graves' ophthalmopathy and Graves' hyperthyroidism. The study, taken as a whole, reports: Ophthalmopathy progression prediction by the model yielded a sensitivity of 70.59% and a specificity of just over 72%. Blood also harbored most expanded thyroid clonotypes above 0.001 frequency.

TCR beta CDR3 amplification used RNA transcripts. Scientists carried out first-round RT-PCR using HTBI primers and then a second-round multiplex PCR. In TCRdb, the multiplex PCR reads were re-called with MiXCR into one record per CDR3 protein. This table has hundreds of thousands of distinct CDR3 sequences, 40% appearing once. This clonotype was found many times. Its antigen remains unidentified. The PBMCs had their origin in 10 ml of fresh peripheral blood. With 4 bases clipped from V and 9 bases from J, the junction kept 2 bases outside the gene matches. There are 12 residues in the CDR3. CDR1 SQVTM and CDR2 ANQGSEA come from the germline V gene.

J is TRBJ1-5 and V is TRBV29-1; 11 bases are shared with TRBD1. The receptor was isolated from an adult man with Graves' ophthalmopathy. The material sequenced was peripheral blood. The CDR3 DNA follows: TGCAGCGTTGGGACAGGGGGCCTGCCCCAGCATTTT. Protein: CSVGTGGLPQHF.